This T cell receptor beta chain was sequenced in a study of CD8+ T cells in alopecia areata. Overall study results and limits: Lesional scalp exceeded normal scalp in clonality, especially in alopecia totalis/universalis.

Sorted populations comprised CD4+ and CD8+ T cells obtained from PBMCs. TCR sequencing used cDNA made by reverse transcription of extracted RNA. The method was immunoSEQ multiplex PCR; TCRdb's version includes in-frame clones alone and lacks a portion of them. The repertoire includes about 140,000 clones, roughly 60% of them detected once, and 35% to 40% sits in the top ten. The CDR3 spans 15 residues. Germline V gene data show CDR1 as MGHRA and CDR2 as YSYEKL. The V segment lost 6 bases and the J segment 7 bases; nucleotides outside the gene matches: 12. Remarks on this clone: Its target is not known.

The clonotype comes from a human donor in good health. The genes are TRBV4-1 and TRBJ2-1; 7 bases are shared with TRBD2. Specimen: CD8+ T cells sorted from blood. CDR3 sequence reads: CASRMAGVSRNEQFF. Written as DNA, the CDR3 is TGCGCCAGCAGAATGGCGGGAGTCTCGCGGAATGAGCAGTTCTTC.